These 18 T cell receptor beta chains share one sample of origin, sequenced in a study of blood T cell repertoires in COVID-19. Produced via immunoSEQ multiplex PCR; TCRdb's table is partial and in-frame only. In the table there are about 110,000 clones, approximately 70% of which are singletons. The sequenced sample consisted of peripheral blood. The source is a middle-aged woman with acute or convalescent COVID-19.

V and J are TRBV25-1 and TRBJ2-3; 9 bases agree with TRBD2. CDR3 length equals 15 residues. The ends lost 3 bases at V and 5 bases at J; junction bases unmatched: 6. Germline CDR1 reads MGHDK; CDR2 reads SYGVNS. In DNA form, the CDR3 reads TGTGCCAGCAGTGATATAGCGGGGGCTGGAGATACGCAGTATTTT. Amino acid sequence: CASSDIAGAGDTQYF.

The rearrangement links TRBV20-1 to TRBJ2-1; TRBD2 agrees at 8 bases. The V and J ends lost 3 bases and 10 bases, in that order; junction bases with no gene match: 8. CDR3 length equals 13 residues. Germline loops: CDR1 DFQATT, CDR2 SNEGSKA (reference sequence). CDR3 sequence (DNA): TGCAGTGCTAGTAGCGGGGTACAAAGAGAGCAGTTCTTC. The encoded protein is CSASSGVQREQFF.

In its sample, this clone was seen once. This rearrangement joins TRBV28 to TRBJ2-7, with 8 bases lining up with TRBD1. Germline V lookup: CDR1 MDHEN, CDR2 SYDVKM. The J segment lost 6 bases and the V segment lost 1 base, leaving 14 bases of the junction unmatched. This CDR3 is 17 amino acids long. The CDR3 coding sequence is TGTGCCAGCAGTTTATACCCGTCAGGGGGCTACATTGGCGAGCAGTACTTC. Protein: CASSLYPSGGYIGEQYF.

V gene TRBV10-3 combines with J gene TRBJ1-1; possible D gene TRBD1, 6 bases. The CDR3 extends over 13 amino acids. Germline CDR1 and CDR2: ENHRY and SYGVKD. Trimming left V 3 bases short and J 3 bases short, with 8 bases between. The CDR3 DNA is TGTGCCATCAGTGAAAGGACAGACACTGAAGCTTTCTTT. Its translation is CAISERTDTEAFF.

The CDR3 sequence is CASSEALLDRGEEGEKLFF. For the CDR3, the DNA is TGTGCCAGCAGTGAAGCGCTATTGGACAGGGGTGAGGAAGGCGAAAAACTGTTTTTT. V is TRBV2 and J is TRBJ1-4; the match to TRBD1 covers 9 bases. Germline assignment: CDR1 SNHLY and CDR2 FYNNEI. There are 19 residues in the CDR3. With V trimmed by 0 bases and J by 8 bases, 16 bases remained unmatched.

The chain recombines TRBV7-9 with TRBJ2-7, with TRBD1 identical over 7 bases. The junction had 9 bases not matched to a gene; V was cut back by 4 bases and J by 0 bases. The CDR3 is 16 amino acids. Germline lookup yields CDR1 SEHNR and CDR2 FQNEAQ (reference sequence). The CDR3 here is CASSSSAGGASYEQYF. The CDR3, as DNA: TGTGCCAGCAGCTCGAGCGCAGGGGGAGCCTCCTACGAGCAGTACTTC.

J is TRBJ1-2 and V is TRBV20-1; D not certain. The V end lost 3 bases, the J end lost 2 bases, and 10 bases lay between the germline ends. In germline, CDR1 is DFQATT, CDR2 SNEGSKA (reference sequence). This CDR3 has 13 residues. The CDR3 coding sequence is TGCAGTGCTAGTTCGGAGGAGAACTATGGCTACACCTTC. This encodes CSASSEENYGYTF.

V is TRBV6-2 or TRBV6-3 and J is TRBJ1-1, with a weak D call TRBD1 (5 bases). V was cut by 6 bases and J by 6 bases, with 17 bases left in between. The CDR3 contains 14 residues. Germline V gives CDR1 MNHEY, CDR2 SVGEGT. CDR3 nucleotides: TGTGCCAGCAGCTATACAGGTTGGAAAGCTGAAGCTTTCTTT. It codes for CASSYTGWKAEAFF.

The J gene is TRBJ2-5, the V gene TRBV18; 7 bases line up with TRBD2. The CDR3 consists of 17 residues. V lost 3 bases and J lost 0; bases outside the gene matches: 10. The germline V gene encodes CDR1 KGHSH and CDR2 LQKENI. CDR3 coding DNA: TGTGCCAGCTCACCGATGACCGGGGGGTCGGACCAAGAGACCCAGTACTTC. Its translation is CASSPMTGGSDQETQYF.

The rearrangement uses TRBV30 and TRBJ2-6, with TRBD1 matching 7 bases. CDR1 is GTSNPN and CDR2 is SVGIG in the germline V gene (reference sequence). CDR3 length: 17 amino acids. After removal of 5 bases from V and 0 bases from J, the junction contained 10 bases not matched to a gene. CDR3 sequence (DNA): TGTGCCTGGGGCCGACAGGGAGAACTCTCTGGGGCCAACGTCCTGACTTTC. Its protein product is CAWGRQGELSGANVLTF.

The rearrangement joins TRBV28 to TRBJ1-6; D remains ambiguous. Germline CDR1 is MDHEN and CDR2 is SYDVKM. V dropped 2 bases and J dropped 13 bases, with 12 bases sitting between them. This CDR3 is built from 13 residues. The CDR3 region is CASSLEFYRPLHF. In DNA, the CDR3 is TGTGCCAGCAGTTTAGAATTTTATCGGCCCCTCCACTTT.

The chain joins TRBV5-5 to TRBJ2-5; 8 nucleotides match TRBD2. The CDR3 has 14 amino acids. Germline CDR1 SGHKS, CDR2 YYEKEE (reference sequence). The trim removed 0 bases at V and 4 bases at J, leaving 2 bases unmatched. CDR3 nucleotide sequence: TGTGCCAGCAGCTTGGCGGGGGGGCGAGAGACCCAGTACTTC. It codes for CASSLAGGRETQYF.

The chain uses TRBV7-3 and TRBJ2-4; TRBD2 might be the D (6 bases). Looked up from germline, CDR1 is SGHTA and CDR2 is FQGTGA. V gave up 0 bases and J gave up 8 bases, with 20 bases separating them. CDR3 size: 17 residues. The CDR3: CASSLTGVARGVDIQYF. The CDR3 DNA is TGTGCCAGCAGCTTAACGGGGGTCGCGCGGGGCGTGGACATTCAGTACTTC.

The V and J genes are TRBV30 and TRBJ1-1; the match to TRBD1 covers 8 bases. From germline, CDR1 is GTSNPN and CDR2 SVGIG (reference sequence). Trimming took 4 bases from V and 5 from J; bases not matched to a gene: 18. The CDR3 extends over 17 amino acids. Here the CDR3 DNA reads TGTGCCTGGAATACCCGTCCGGGACAGGCTGGGAGGACTGAAGCTTTCTTT. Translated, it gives CAWNTRPGQAGRTEAFF.

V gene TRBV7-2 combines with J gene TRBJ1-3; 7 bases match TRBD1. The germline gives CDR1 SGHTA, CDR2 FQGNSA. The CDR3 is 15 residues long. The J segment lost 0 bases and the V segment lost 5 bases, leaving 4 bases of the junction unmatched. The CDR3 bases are TGTGCCAGCAGCGATAACAGGGGCTCTGGAAACACCATATATTTT. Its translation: CASSDNRGSGNTIYF.

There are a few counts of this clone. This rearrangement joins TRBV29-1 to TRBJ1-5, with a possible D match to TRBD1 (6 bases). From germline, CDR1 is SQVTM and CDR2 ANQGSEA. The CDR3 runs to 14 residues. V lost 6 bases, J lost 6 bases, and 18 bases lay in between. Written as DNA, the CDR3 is TGCAGCGTCACCTCCGGGACAAGGGGTCAGCCCCAGCATTTT. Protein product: CSVTSGTRGQPQHF. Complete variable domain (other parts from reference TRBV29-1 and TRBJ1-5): SAVISQKPSRDICQRGTSLTIQCQVDSQVTMMFWYRQQPGQSLTLIATANQGSEATYESGFVIDKFPISRPNLTFSTLTVSNMSPEDSSIYLCSVTSGTRGQPQHFGDGTRLSIL.

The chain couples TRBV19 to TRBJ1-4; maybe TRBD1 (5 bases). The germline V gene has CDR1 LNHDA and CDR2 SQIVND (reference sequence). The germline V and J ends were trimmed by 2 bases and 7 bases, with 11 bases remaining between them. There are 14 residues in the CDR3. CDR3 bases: TGTGCCAGTAGTATATTGGGGCCGGGTGAAAAACTGTTTTTT. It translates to CASSILGPGEKLFF.

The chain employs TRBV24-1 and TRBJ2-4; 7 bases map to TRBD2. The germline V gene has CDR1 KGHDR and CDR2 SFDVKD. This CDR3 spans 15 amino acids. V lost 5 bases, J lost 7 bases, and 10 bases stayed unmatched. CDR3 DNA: TGTGCCACCAGTGGGGGAGGGGCCCCGGGGAACATTCAGTACTTC. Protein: CATSGGGAPGNIQYF.